What follows is one TCR beta chain and its context. The antigen it binds to is not known. No much larger clone exists at a distance of one base, and base qualities are not known. In the prospective study, participants were roughly 18 to 100 years old, resided in 20 to 30 geographic areas of the United States, and were enrolled through a virtual design. To assign participants to cohorts, the prospective study relied on clinical history that participants themselves reported in a screening survey and a study questionnaire. In the prospective study, whole blood, serum and a nasopharyngeal or oropharyngeal swab were collected from each participant by mobile phlebotomists. Over a roughly 2-month period, participants in the prospective study had the option of providing additional blood draws and questionnaires. Blood samples from the prospective study were shipped frozen or at room temperature prior to DNA extraction.

This specimen belongs to a study of blood T cell repertoires in COVID-19 (dated by TCRdb to about 2020). As for the study more broadly: Samples covering the acute and convalescent phases of COVID-19 were provided by collaborators in the United States, Italy and Spain. The prospective study material was composed of cDNA or gDNA derived from T cells, B-cell-depleted T cells, or PBMCs. The dataset comprised deeply sampled blood TCRbeta repertoires from subjects exposed to, actively infected with, or recovered from COVID-19. A freely available public database, intended as a resource for researchers studying the immune response to SARS-CoV-2, is where the repertoires were released. Samples were obtained from the ongoing ImmuneRACE study (first 160 participants) and from 1,254 subjects provided by 6 global collaborators. The sample metadata nearly always contained a de-identified subject ID, COVID-19 status, age in years and sex. Where available, HLA class I and class II types were obtained from metadata supplied by the sample provider rather than from assay-based typing.

Taken from the germline V gene, the CDR1 and CDR2 loops are MGHRA and YSYEKL. The CDR3 measures 16 amino acids from cysteine to phenylalanine. Just CDR3 DNA is preserved here, 48 bases in frame from base 1. After removal of 4 bases from V and 5 bases from J, the junction retains 6 bases not matched to a gene. TCRbeta CDR3 regions were amplified from genomic DNA using the immunoSEQ Assay, a bias-controlled multiplex PCR. The paper's data handling went like this. The number of nucleated cells in each sample was estimated from the amplification of reference gene primers within the assay. To quantify the absolute abundance of each unique TCRbeta CDR3 rearrangement, sequence reads were collapsed and filtered. For each sample, productive Simpson clonality was calculated as the square root of Simpson's diversity index across productive rearrangements. Imported from immuneACCESS, the table was reduced by TCRdb to in-frame sequences with V and J called. These copies leave out some clones; in studies compared against another copy, an unresolved V gene accounts for under half, and the cause of the remainder is not known. V, J and clone size are those of that table, while D and trimming were read from the DNA. The sample table shows fewer than 300,000 clones, and around 90% are seen once. Under 3% of the sample belongs to the ten largest clones.

The full study reports these points: Clinical and demographic metadata were provided uncurated, with the amount varying by source and participant.

This receptor was identified in a woman aged 35 to 49 with acute COVID-19. In this chain, TRBV4-1 is recombined with TRBJ1-6; 9 nucleotides in the junction match TRBD1. Input material: PBMCs or T cells enriched from blood (not recorded which). This receptor carries the CDR3 CASSLLTGGDNSPLHF. The DNA sequence is as follows: TGCGCCAGCAGCCTCTTAACAGGGGGCGATAATTCACCCCTCCACTTT.